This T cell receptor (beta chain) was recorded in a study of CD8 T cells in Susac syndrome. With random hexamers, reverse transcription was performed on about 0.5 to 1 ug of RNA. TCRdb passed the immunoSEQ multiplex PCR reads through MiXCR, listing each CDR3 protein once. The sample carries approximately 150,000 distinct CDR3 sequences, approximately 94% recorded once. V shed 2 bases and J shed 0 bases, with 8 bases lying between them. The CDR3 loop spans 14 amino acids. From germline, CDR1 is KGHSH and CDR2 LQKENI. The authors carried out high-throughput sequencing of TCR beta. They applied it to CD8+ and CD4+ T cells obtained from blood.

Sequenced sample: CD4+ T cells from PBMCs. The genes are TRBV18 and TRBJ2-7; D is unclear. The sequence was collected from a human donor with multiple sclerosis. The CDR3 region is CASSPNPVSYEQYF. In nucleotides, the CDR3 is TGTGCCAGCTCACCAAACCCTGTCTCCTACGAGCAGTACTTC.